The T cell receptor (beta chain) under discussion was sequenced for a study of T cell repertoires in cytomegalovirus infection. Study-wide context: Public TCR beta signatures were indicative of both CMV infection and a matching HLA type.

The CDR3 totals 11 residues. V was trimmed by 4 bases and J by 5 bases, leaving 5 bases between them. Germline V gene sequence: CDR1 SEHNR, CDR2 FQNEAQ (reference sequence). TCRdb re-derived calls from the reads in MiXCR, one entry per CDR3 protein. The sample contains about 63,000 distinct CDR3 sequences, 20% to 25% of which appear only once. As regards this clonotype: Antigen specificity is unknown.

The rearrangement uses TRBV7-9 and TRBJ1-1; D not resolved. Material: CD8+ T cells from cultured PBMCs, obtained from culture after CMV antigen stimulation. The TCR originated in a human donor in good health (CMV status not recorded). Some clones in this sample may be carry-over from other donors' samples. CDR3 nucleotides: TGTGCCAGCAGCTCGGAAACTGAAGCTTTCTTT. Encoded protein: CASSSETEAFF.